These 17 T cell receptor beta chains were sequenced from one sample in a study of CD8+ T cells in alopecia areata. In each case, RNA was isolated and then reverse transcribed into cDNA as the sequencing template. Assay: immunoSEQ multiplex PCR; the TCRdb copy retains only in-frame clones and omits some. The sample lists about 140,000 clones; about 60% were seen once. Sequenced material: CD4+ T cells sorted from blood. These TCRs come from a human donor in good health.

This clone has a handful of counts. The chain recombines TRBV19 with TRBJ2-3; 12 bases are shared with TRBD2. V lost 5 bases to trimming and J lost 1 base; unmatched junction nucleotides: 4. Germline CDR1 is LNHDA and CDR2 is SQIVND (reference sequence). The CDR3 totals 16 residues. CDR3 nucleotides: TGTGCCAGTAGTGTACTAGCGGGAGGCGGCACAGATACGCAGTATTTT. Its protein product is CASSVLAGGGTDTQYF.

This clone was picked up a small number of times. The rearrangement uses TRBV6-1 and TRBJ2-7, with D uncertain. Trimming removed 3 bases at V and 4 bases at J, with 4 bases between. This CDR3 has 11 amino acids. Germline V gene data show CDR1 as MNHNS and CDR2 as SASEGT. CDR3 amino acids: CASSDLYEQYF. In DNA form, the CDR3 reads TGTGCCAGCAGTGACTTGTACGAGCAGTACTTC.

The chain is built from TRBV28 and TRBJ2-7; TRBD2 aligns across 8 bases. Germline CDR1 MDHEN, CDR2 SYDVKM. V was pared by 5 bases and J by 0 bases, with 9 bases of the junction left unmatched. The CDR3 length is 16 residues. In nucleotides, the CDR3 is TGTGCCAGCAGTGCCCCTAGCGGGCCTAGCTCCTACGAGCAGTACTTC. Its protein product is CASSAPSGPSSYEQYF.

This chain joins TRBV5-1 and TRBJ2-7, with 10 nucleotides matching TRBD2. Germline values: CDR1 SGHRS, CDR2 YFSETQ. The CDR3 consists of 17 residues. V lost 2 bases, J lost 0 bases, and 8 bases stayed unmatched. The CDR3: CASSFSPTSGISYEQYF. For the CDR3, the DNA is TGCGCCAGCAGCTTTTCCCCAACTAGCGGGATCTCCTACGAGCAGTACTTC.

This chain joins TRBV9 and TRBJ2-1; D is perhaps TRBD2 (6 bases). V lost 4 bases and J 3 bases, leaving 11 bases between the germline ends. Germline V gene sequence: CDR1 SGDLS, CDR2 YYNGEE. The CDR3 runs to 14 residues. The CDR3 is CASSQRTNYNEQFF. CDR3 nucleotides: TGTGCCAGCAGCCAAAGGACTAACTACAATGAGCAGTTCTTC.

The chain joins TRBV7-2 to TRBJ2-3; maybe TRBD2 (5 bases). From germline, CDR1 is SGHTA and CDR2 FQGNSA. This CDR3 has 13 residues. V gave up 1 base and J gave up 6 bases, with 8 bases separating them. Here the CDR3 reads CASSLGSGDTQYF. In nucleotides, the CDR3 is TGTGCCAGCAGCTTAGGATCGGGGGATACGCAGTATTTT.

The J gene is TRBJ2-5, the V gene TRBV5-1; D perhaps matches TRBD1 (5 bases). The CDR3 runs to 14 residues. The V end lost 3 bases, the J end lost 1 base, and 10 bases lay between the germline ends. Germline CDR1 reads SGHRS; CDR2 reads YFSETQ. CDR3: CASSSRQTQETQYF. CDR3 bases: TGCGCCAGCAGCTCTAGACAGACCCAAGAGACCCAGTACTTC. Drawing the rest from reference TRBV5-1 and TRBJ2-5, the complete variable domain is KAGVTQTPRYLIKTRGQQVTLSCSPISGHRSVSWYQQTPGQGLQFLFEYFSETQRNKGNFPGRFSGRQFSNSRSEMNVSTLELGDSALYLCASSSRQTQETQYFGPGTRLLVL.

This clone was detected a few times. The rearrangement links TRBV29-1 to TRBJ2-1, with 13 nucleotides matching TRBD2. Germline CDR1 reads SQVTM; CDR2 reads ANQGSEA. The junction had 7 bases not matched to a gene; V was cut back by 4 bases and J by 1 base. CDR3 length: 17 residues. CDR3 in DNA: TGCAGCGTTGTACTAGCGGGAGGGCCCTTGTCCTACAATGAGCAGTTCTTC. Protein product: CSVVLAGGPLSYNEQFF.

This clone was observed a handful of times. The chain joins TRBV29-1 to TRBJ2-3, with D unclear. Germline CDR1 SQVTM, CDR2 ANQGSEA. The germline V and J ends were trimmed by 4 bases and 0 bases, with 14 bases remaining between them. The length of the CDR3 is 15 residues. The CDR3 loop reads CSVGLGPTSTDTQYF. CDR3 DNA: TGCAGCGTTGGTTTAGGTCCTACTAGCACAGATACGCAGTATTTT.

The chain employs TRBV6-1 and TRBJ1-2; TRBD1 aligns across 9 bases. The germline V gene encodes CDR1 MNHNS and CDR2 SASEGT. The CDR3 loop spans 16 amino acids. After removal of 2 bases from V and 5 bases from J, the junction contained 9 bases not matched to a gene. Here the CDR3 DNA reads TGTGCCAGCAGTGAACAGAACAGGGGGCGCTTATATGGCTACACCTTC. Translating it yields CASSEQNRGRLYGYTF.

The chain's CDR3 is CASSLLAGGTDTQYF. For the CDR3, the DNA is TGTGCCAGCAGCCTTCTGGCGGGAGGCACAGATACGCAGTATTTT. The J gene is TRBJ2-3, the V gene TRBV7-6, with 7 bases aligning to TRBD2. The CDR3 runs to 15 residues. After removal of 5 bases from V and 1 base from J, the junction contained 6 bases not matched to a gene. The germline V gene encodes CDR1 SGHVS and CDR2 FNYEAQ. The whole variable domain, remainder taken from reference TRBV7-6 and TRBJ2-3, is GAGVSQSPRYKVTKRGQDVALRCDPISGHVSLYWYRQALGQGPEFLTYFNYEAQQDKSGLPNDRFSAERPEGSISTLTIQRTEQRDSAMYRCASSLLAGGTDTQYFGPGTRLTVL.

V is TRBV27 and J is TRBJ2-7, with D possibly being TRBD2 (5 bases). This CDR3 is built from 15 residues. Germline CDR1 reads MNHEY; CDR2 reads SMNVEV (reference sequence). V was pared by 0 bases and J by 4 bases, with 13 bases between. Here the CDR3 reads CASSLSSLRGYEQYF. CDR3 coding DNA: TGTGCCAGCAGTTTATCGAGCCTTCGGGGTTACGAGCAGTACTTC.

This chain joins TRBV29-1 and TRBJ1-1; possibly TRBD1 for D (5 bases). Germline CDR1 reads SQVTM; CDR2 reads ANQGSEA. This CDR3 comprises 11 residues. V lost 6 bases and J 4 bases, leaving 9 bases between the germline ends. CDR3 residues: CSVSGGTEAFF. The DNA for the CDR3 is TGCAGCGTGTCTGGGGGCACTGAAGCTTTCTTT.

The chain carries TRBV29-1 and TRBJ2-3, with a tentative D call TRBD1 (5 bases). CDR1 and CDR2 (germline): SQVTM, ANQGSEA. V lost 4 bases and J lost 11, with 28 bases in between. CDR3 length: 16 residues. The CDR3 loop is CSVAPFNRFGRLWQYF. CDR3 nucleotides: TGCAGCGTTGCCCCGTTTAACAGGTTCGGGCGTTTGTGGCAGTATTTT.

V usage is TRBV6-6 and J usage is TRBJ2-2; 8 nucleotides align to TRBD1. The CDR3 totals 14 residues. V shed 6 bases and J 0 bases; nucleotides not matched to a gene: 0. Germline V gene lookup returns CDR1 MNHNY and CDR2 SVGAGI (reference sequence). The CDR3 DNA reads as TGTGCCAGCAGGGACAGGGCGAACACCGGGGAGCTGTTTTTT. Translation gives CASRDRANTGELFF.

V is TRBV5-1 and J is TRBJ2-2, with no clear D. Germline V gene sequence: CDR1 SGHRS, CDR2 YFSETQ. The CDR3 covers 13 residues. The ends were cut back, 0 bases at V and 7 bases at J, with 7 bases in the middle. The CDR3, as DNA: TGCGCCAGCAGCTTGGTGGTGGGCGGGGAGCTGTTTTTT. This sequence encodes CASSLVVGGELFF. The full variable domain, completed using reference TRBV5-1 and TRBJ2-2, is KAGVTQTPRYLIKTRGQQVTLSCSPISGHRSVSWYQQTPGQGLQFLFEYFSETQRNKGNFPGRFSGRQFSNSRSEMNVSTLELGDSALYLCASSLVVGGELFFGEGSRLTVL.

This clone is a singleton in its sample. The genes are TRBV29-1 and TRBJ2-7; 7 bases fit TRBD2. The germline CDR1 and CDR2 sequences are SQVTM and ANQGSEA. The CDR3 consists of 12 residues. V was clipped by 4 bases and J by 4 bases; unmatched bases: 4. This CDR3 is CSVGQRGYEQYF. CDR3 bases: TGCAGCGTTGGGCAGCGGGGATACGAGCAGTACTTC.